This T cell receptor beta chain appears in the sequencing data of a study of HIV-infected children after antiretroviral therapy interruption. On the study more broadly: Interruption-arm samples span weeks 0, 12, interruption end (24 or 48), and about 3 years post-study. Samples from the continuous-treatment group were taken at weeks 0, 48 and 150.

This clonotype was detected only a few times. V shed 5 bases and J shed 0 bases, with 17 bases lying between them. The CDR3 length is 17 residues. Germline V gives CDR1 SGHTA, CDR2 FQGNSA. RNA-based 3' RACE libraries used unique molecular identifiers. MiXCR, run by TCRdb on the 3' RACE reads, gives a single entry per CDR3 protein. The sample records about 40,000 distinct CDR3 sequences, approximately 7% being singletons. Treatment noted: PENTA 11 planned treatment interruption arm or continuous ART arm. Samples needed at least 5 million viable cryopreserved PBMCs. Source: CD45RA+ CD4+ T cells from PBMCs, pooled from several time points, taken from a donor given antiretroviral therapy, either interrupted or continuous. Sample subset: naive CD4+ CD45RA+ CD45RO- T cells. This clonotype originated in a pool of human donors with HIV. The chain recombines TRBV7-2 with TRBJ1-3; TRBD1 might be the D (6 bases). The CDR3 loop is CASSPNGQLYSGNTIYF. Here the CDR3 DNA reads TGTGCCAGCAGCCCCAATGGACAGCTTTACTCTGGAAACACCATATATTTT.